This is a list of T cell receptor beta chains from one sample in a study of cytomegalovirus exposure and HLA in healthy donors. Profiling relied on immunoSEQ multiplex PCR, and the TCRdb table lists in-frame clones only, not all of them. Its listing shows about 140,000 clones. Sequencing was performed on PBMCs. The receptors come from a woman aged 18-29 years in good health and CMV-seronegative. CDR3s include the opening cysteine and the closing phenylalanine or tryptophan. Fields, in order: V gene, D gene, J gene, CDR3 DNA, CDR3 protein. The D gene is left open where the match is weak.

TRBV30	.	TRBJ1-4	TGTGCCTGGAGTGTAAACGGGAGGAAACTGTTTTTT	CAWSVNGRKLFF
TRBV19	TRBD2	TRBJ2-7	TGTGCCAGTAGCCTAACTAGCGCGGGCTCCTACGAGCAGTACTTC	CASSLTSAGSYEQYF
TRBV4-1	.	TRBJ1-1	TGCGCCAGCAGCCAAGGCCAGGGGCGCATACTCGCTTTCTTT	CASSQGQGRILAFF
TRBV19	.	TRBJ2-7	TGTGCCAGTAGTATTACCGATCTCTCCGGCGAGCAGTACTTC	CASSITDLSGEQYF
TRBV5-5	.	TRBJ1-4	TGTGCCAGCAGCTTGGATTGGGGCTCGGAAAAACTGTTTTTT	CASSLDWGSEKLFF
TRBV25-1	.	TRBJ1-2	TGTGCCAGCAGTGGGCAGGGGCGTAACTATGGCTACACCTTC	CASSGQGRNYGYTF
TRBV21-1	.	TRBJ2-5	TGTGCCAGCAGCAAGGGACAGGGGGCACAGAAAGGCCAAGAGACCCAGTACTTC	CASSKGQGAQKGQETQYF
TRBV5-1	TRBD2	TRBJ2-5	TGCGCCAGCAGCTTGAGACCGGGAGGGCCAATTGAGGAGACCCAGTACTTC	CASSLRPGGPIEETQYF
TRBV7-2	TRBD2	TRBJ2-7	TGTGCCAGCAGCCCGTCTAGCGGGAGCTCCTACGAGCAGTACTTC	CASSPSSGSSYEQYF
TRBV7-3	TRBD1	TRBJ2-2	TGTGCCAGCAGTCCGATCACAGGGGTCACCGGGGAGCTGTTTTTT	CASSPITGVTGELFF
TRBV10-3	.	TRBJ2-1	TGTGCCATCAGTGAGGGTATGGCAGGGGTCTACAATGAGCAGTTCTTC	CAISEGMAGVYNEQFF
TRBV27	.	TRBJ2-1	TGTGCCAGCAGGACAGGAGGCGGCAATGAGCAGTTCTTC	CASRTGGGNEQFF
TRBV7-9	TRBD2	TRBJ2-3	TGTGCCAGCAGCCTTAGCGGGATGGAGGCGGATACGCAGTATTTT	CASSLSGMEADTQYF
TRBV5-5	.	TRBJ1-2	TGTGCCAGCACCTACAGTGATGGGGGCTACACCTTC	CASTYSDGGYTF
TRBV25-1	.	TRBJ2-4	TGTGCCAGCAGTGAGTGGGCAGGGAGGCAGTACTTC	CASSEWAGRQYF
TRBV10-3	TRBD2	TRBJ2-3	TGTGCCATCACCTCGACTAGCGGGAGAGATACGCAGTATTTT	CAITSTSGRDTQYF